This TCR beta chain stems from a study of CD4+ T cells in melanoma. Study observations and caveats: In melanoma, neoantigen-specific CD4+ T cells reportedly differed in differentiation state. A reported correlation linked neoantigen-specific CD4+ T cells to CD8+, macrophage and B cell function.

The method was immunoSEQ multiplex PCR; TCRdb's version includes in-frame clones alone and lacks a portion of them. The sample consists of about 21,000 clones, over 75% of them appearing once. Comment on this clone: Its antigen is undetermined.

Sequenced sample: cells from a culture (not recorded whether cultured in vitro). The TCR was taken from a human donor with melanoma.

The DNA of the CDR3 is TGCGCCAGCACCAAGGGACTAGCGGGGTACAATGAGCAGTTCTTC. This sequence encodes CASTKGLAGYNEQFF. V usage is TRBV4-1 and J usage is TRBJ2-1; 13 nucleotides line up with TRBD2. Germline V gene sequence: CDR1 MGHRA, CDR2 YSYEKL. Germline trimming cut 7 bases from V and 4 bases from J; bases unmatched to any gene: 4. This CDR3 region has 15 residues.